This TCR beta chain is drawn from a study of beta chain features in type 1 diabetes. General study points: Type 1 diabetes patients showed a moderate but significant shortening of TCRB CDR3s in all four CD4+ subsets.

The CDR3 consists of 13 residues. Germline CDR1 is LGHNT and CDR2 is FRNRAP. Between the trimmed V and J ends, which lost 7 bases and 1 base, there was a span of 11 bases. cDNA synthesis used the whole RNA isolate, giving expressed TCRB sequences. Using immunoSEQ multiplex PCR, the repertoire was profiled, and TCRdb retains in-frame clones only, with some absent. The sample has under 200,000 clones, 8% to 8.5% seen once; the top ten hold approximately 0.56%. This clone has a handful of counts. What it recognizes is unknown. The gene calls are TRBV12-5 and TRBJ2-7; D unresolved. The TCR originated in a woman aged 18-35 years with type 1 diabetes. Sample: central memory CD4+ T cells from blood. CDR3 sequence (DNA): TGTGCTAGTGAACACCCCTCGTCCTACGAGCAGTACTTC. Protein: CASEHPSSYEQYF.